These 18 T cell receptor beta chains were sequenced from one sample in a study of blood T cell dynamics during melanoma immunotherapy. Time point of the sample: pre-treatment baseline. Using immunoSEQ multiplex PCR, the repertoire was profiled, and TCRdb retains in-frame clones only, with some absent. The profile covers approximately 17,000 clones, with approximately 93% appearing a single time and 1.8% taken by the ten largest. The sample consisted of blood, taken from a patient treated with checkpoint blockade. These receptors were obtained from a human donor with melanoma.

This clone was seen once. V usage is TRBV6-5 and J usage is TRBJ2-7; D is possibly TRBD1 (5 bases). V lost 0 bases, J lost 2 bases, and 8 bases lay in between. Germline V gives CDR1 MNHEY, CDR2 SVGAGI. The CDR3 runs to 14 residues. In nucleotides, the CDR3 is TGTGCCAGCAGTTACTCGACAGCAGCCTACGAGCAGTACTTC. It translates to CASSYSTAAYEQYF.

The chain links TRBV19 to TRBJ1-4, with D possibly matching TRBD1 (5 bases). This CDR3 contains 12 residues. From germline, CDR1 is LNHDA and CDR2 SQIVND (reference sequence). Trimming took off 3 bases at V and 8 bases at J, with 7 bases between the two ends. For the CDR3, the DNA is TGTGCCAGTAGTATGGGACGCGAAAAACTGTTTTTT. This translates into CASSMGREKLFF.

The chain is built from TRBV28 and TRBJ1-5; 8 nucleotides agree with TRBD1. The CDR3 loop spans 15 amino acids. Germline values: CDR1 MDHEN, CDR2 SYDVKM. The J segment lost 5 bases and the V segment lost 11 bases, leaving 14 bases of the junction unmatched. Here the CDR3 DNA reads TGTGCCGTCGGCCCCCTGGACAGGGACGATCAGCCCCAGCATTTT. As protein: CAVGPLDRDDQPQHF.

This clone has only one observation. The J gene is TRBJ2-3, the V gene TRBV10-3; 8 nucleotides match TRBD2. Germline CDR1 ENHRY, CDR2 SYGVKD. The CDR3 has 15 amino acids. V was clipped by 4 bases and J by 0 bases; unmatched bases: 3. CDR3 coding DNA: TGTGCCATCAGTGGAGCGGGGGCTAGCACAGATACGCAGTATTTT. Encoded protein: CAISGAGASTDTQYF.

The chain is built from TRBV7-9 and TRBJ2-2, with TRBD2 as a possible D gene (6 bases). The CDR3 runs 16 residues. Germline CDR1 is SEHNR and CDR2 is FQNEAQ (reference sequence). Trimming cost V 6 bases and J 0 bases, with 14 bases left between them. The CDR3 sequence: CASREGSGSNTGELFF. DNA of the CDR3: TGTGCCAGCAGGGAGGGGAGTGGGTCGAACACCGGGGAGCTGTTTTTT.

The chain employs TRBV11-2 and TRBJ2-7, with unresolved D. The length of the CDR3 is 15 residues. V was pared by 2 bases and J by 3 bases, with 14 bases between. The V gene's germline CDR1 is SGHAT and CDR2 FQNNGV. CDR3 nucleotide sequence: TGTGCCAGCAGCTTAAAAGTCGGAGTACTCTACGAGCAGTACTTC. Translation gives CASSLKVGVLYEQYF.

The chain couples TRBV9 to TRBJ2-2; D may match TRBD1 or TRBD2 (5 bases each). This CDR3 contains 16 residues. CDR1 is SGDLS and CDR2 is YYNGEE in the germline V gene. Trimming shortened V by 3 bases and J by 5 bases, and 17 bases separated the two germline ends. CDR3: CASSDPPRDVTGELFF. The CDR3 nucleotides are TGTGCCAGCAGCGACCCTCCCCGGGACGTTACCGGGGAGCTGTTTTTT. Full variable domain (outside the CDR3, taken from reference TRBV9 and TRBJ2-2): DSGVTQTPKHLITATGQRVTLRCSPRSGDLSVYWYQQSLDQGLQFLIQYYNGEERAKGNILERFSAQQFPDLHSELNLSSLELGDSALYFCASSDPPRDVTGELFFGEGSRLTVL.

This rearrangement joins TRBV11-2 to TRBJ2-1; weak D call: TRBD2 (6 bases). Trimming removed 0 bases at V and 6 bases at J, with 15 bases between. Germline lookup yields CDR1 SGHAT and CDR2 FQNNGV. This CDR3 is 16 amino acids long. Written as DNA, the CDR3 is TGTGCCAGCAGCTTAGACCCAGCCACGGAGGGCAATGAGCAGTTCTTC. Amino acid sequence: CASSLDPATEGNEQFF.

The chain carries TRBV27 and TRBJ2-6; D not certain. From germline, CDR1 is MNHEY and CDR2 SMNVEV (reference sequence). V was pared by 3 bases and J by 2 bases, with 11 bases between. The CDR3 loop spans 16 amino acids. CDR3 sequence reads: CASSLGPAPGANVLTF. The CDR3, as DNA: TGTGCCAGCAGTTTGGGCCCAGCCCCTGGGGCCAACGTCCTGACTTTC.

The rearrangement joins TRBV27 to TRBJ1-1; maybe TRBD1 (5 bases). Trimming took 1 base from V and 2 from J, leaving 11 bases between them. CDR1 MNHEY and CDR2 SMNVEV come from the germline V gene (reference sequence). The CDR3 is 15 residues long. In DNA, the CDR3 is TGTGCCAGCAGTTTATTGCGGGGACTCAACACTGAAGCTTTCTTT. Amino acids: CASSLLRGLNTEAFF.

The chain combines TRBV18 with TRBJ2-7; TRBD2 matches 7 bases. In germline, CDR1 is KGHSH, CDR2 LQKENI. J gave up 7 bases and V 0 bases, and 9 bases lay outside the gene matches. The CDR3 runs to 15 residues. CDR3 DNA: TGTGCCAGCTCACCACCGGGAGGGAGGGCGAGGGAGCAGTACTTC. Translation gives CASSPPGGRAREQYF.

The V gene is TRBV5-1, the J gene TRBJ1-3; D possibly corresponds to TRBD1 (5 bases). Trimming took off 0 bases at V and 2 bases at J, with 9 bases between the two ends. The CDR3 consists of 15 residues. Germline lookup yields CDR1 SGHRS and CDR2 YFSETQ. The CDR3, as DNA: TGCGCCAGCAGCTTGGAGGCAGGGACTGGAAACACCATATATTTT. Residues: CASSLEAGTGNTIYF.

The chain uses TRBV5-1 and TRBJ2-3; no firm D call. The CDR3 consists of 12 residues. In germline, CDR1 is SGHRS, CDR2 YFSETQ. V was trimmed by 4 bases and J by 4 bases, leaving 7 bases between them. CDR3 in amino acids: CASSQKSDTQYF. The DNA for the CDR3 is TGCGCCAGCAGCCAAAAATCAGATACGCAGTATTTT.

This rearrangement joins TRBV6-5 to TRBJ1-2; the D gene is possibly TRBD1 (5 bases). This CDR3 spans 13 amino acids. V gave up 2 bases and J gave up 4 bases, with 8 bases separating them. Germline assignment: CDR1 MNHEY and CDR2 SVGAGI. The CDR3 loop reads CASSYTGTYGYTF. DNA for the CDR3: TGTGCCAGCAGTTACACGGGGACCTATGGCTACACCTTC.

The V call is TRBV2, the J call TRBJ2-7; TRBD2 agrees at 14 bases. CDR1 SNHLY and CDR2 FYNNEI come from the germline V gene. Losses at the gene ends were 1 base for V and 6 bases for J; bases not matched to a gene: 2. The CDR3 has 15 residues. CDR3 loop: CASSEGTSGGREQYF. The CDR3 nucleotides read TGTGCCAGCAGTGAAGGGACTAGCGGGGGGCGCGAGCAGTACTTC.

This clone was counted only a few times. V is TRBV25-1 and J is TRBJ2-7, with 11 bases lining up with TRBD1. Germline V gene data show CDR1 as MGHDK and CDR2 as SYGVNS. The CDR3 is 14 residues long. After removal of 4 bases from V and 7 bases from J, the junction contained 6 bases not matched to a gene. CDR3 nucleotide sequence: TGTGCCAGCAGTGGGTTGGGACAGGGGGGGGAGCAGTACTTC. Translating it yields CASSGLGQGGEQYF.

The rearrangement joins TRBV5-6 to TRBJ1-2; D is uncertain. With 1 base removed from V and 1 base from J, the gap between germline ends came to 5 bases. Germline loops: CDR1 SGHDT, CDR2 YYEEEE. The CDR3 contains 13 residues. DNA of the CDR3: TGTGCCAGCAGCTTGCCCGGTAACTATGGCTACACCTTC. This codes for CASSLPGNYGYTF.

The V and J genes are TRBV6-6 and TRBJ2-2; possibly TRBD1 for D (6 bases). The CDR3 has 16 residues. Germline-derived CDR1 and CDR2 are MNHNY and SVGAGI (reference sequence). Trimming pared 6 bases from V and 8 bases from J, leaving 22 bases between. The CDR3 nucleotides read TGTGCCAGCAGCCCCCCCGGGTCGGCAGGGGAGGGGGAGCTGTTTTTT. Translating gives CASSPPGSAGEGELFF.